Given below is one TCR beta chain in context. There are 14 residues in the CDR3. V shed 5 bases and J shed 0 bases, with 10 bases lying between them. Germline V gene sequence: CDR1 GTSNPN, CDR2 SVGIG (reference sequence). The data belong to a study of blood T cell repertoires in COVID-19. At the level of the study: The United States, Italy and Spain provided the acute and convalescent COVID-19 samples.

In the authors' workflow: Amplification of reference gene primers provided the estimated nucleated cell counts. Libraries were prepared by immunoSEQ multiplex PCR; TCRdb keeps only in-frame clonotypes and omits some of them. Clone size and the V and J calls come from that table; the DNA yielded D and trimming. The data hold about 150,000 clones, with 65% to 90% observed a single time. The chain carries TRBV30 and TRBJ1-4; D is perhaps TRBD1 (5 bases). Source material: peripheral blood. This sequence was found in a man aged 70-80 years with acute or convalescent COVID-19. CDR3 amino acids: CAWGAGPTNEKLFF. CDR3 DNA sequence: TGTGCCTGGGGGGCTGGGCCAACTAATGAAAAACTGTTTTTT.